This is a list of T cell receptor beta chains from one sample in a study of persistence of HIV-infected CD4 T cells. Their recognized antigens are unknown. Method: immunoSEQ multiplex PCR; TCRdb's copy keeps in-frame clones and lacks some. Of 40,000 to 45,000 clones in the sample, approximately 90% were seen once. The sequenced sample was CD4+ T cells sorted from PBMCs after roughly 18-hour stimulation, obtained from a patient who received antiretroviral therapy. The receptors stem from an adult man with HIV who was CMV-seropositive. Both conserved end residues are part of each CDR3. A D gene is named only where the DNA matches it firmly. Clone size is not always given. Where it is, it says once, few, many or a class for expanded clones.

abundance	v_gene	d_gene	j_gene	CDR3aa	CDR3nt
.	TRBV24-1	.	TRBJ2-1	CATQGTKNEQFF	TGTGCCACCCAGGGGACGAAAAATGAGCAGTTCTTC
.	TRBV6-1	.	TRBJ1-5	CASSEAGGPNQPQHF	TGTGCCAGCAGTGAAGCCGGGGGGCCCAATCAGCCCCAGCATTTT
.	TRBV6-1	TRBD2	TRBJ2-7	CASSEIIVGAGGYEQYF	TGTGCCAGCAGTGAAATTATCGTGGGAGCGGGGGGCTACGAGCAGTACTTC
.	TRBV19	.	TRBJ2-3	CASSLTGGSTDTQYF	TGTGCCAGTAGTTTAACAGGTGGATCCACAGATACGCAGTATTTT
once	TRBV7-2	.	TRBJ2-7	CASSLEGGPYEQYF	TGTGCCAGCAGCTTAGAAGGGGGACCCTACGAGCAGTACTTC
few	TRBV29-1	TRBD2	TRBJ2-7	CSVESLAGEVGYEQYF	TGCAGCGTTGAAAGCCTAGCGGGGGAGGTTGGCTACGAGCAGTACTTC
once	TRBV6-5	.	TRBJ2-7	CASSQYPGSSYEQYF	TGTGCCAGCAGTCAATATCCGGGTTCCTCCTACGAGCAGTACTTC
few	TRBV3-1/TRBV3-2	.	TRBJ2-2	CASSPRGGTGELFF	TGTGCCAGCAGCCCTCGGGGTGGCACCGGGGAGCTGTTTTTT
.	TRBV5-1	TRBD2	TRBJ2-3	CASSFWLGGSTDTQYF	TGCGCCAGCAGCTTTTGGCTGGGGGGGAGCACAGATACGCAGTATTTT
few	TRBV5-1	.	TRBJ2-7	CASSWDGAYEQYF	TGCGCCAGCAGCTGGGACGGAGCCTACGAGCAGTACTTC
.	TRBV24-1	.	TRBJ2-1	CATSTVRTTPSYNEQFF	TGTGCCACCAGTACTGTCCGGACAACACCTTCCTACAATGAGCAGTTCTTC
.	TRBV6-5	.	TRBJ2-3	CATQRGEAQYF	TGTGCCACCCAAAGGGGGGAGGCGCAGTATTTT
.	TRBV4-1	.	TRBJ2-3	CASSQGRPSTDTQYF	TGCGCCAGCAGCCAAGGGCGGCCAAGCACAGATACGCAGTATTTT
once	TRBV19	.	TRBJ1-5	CASWVWGNQPQHF	TGTGCCAGTTGGGTTTGGGGTAATCAGCCCCAGCATTTT
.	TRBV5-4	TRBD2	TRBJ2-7	CASSLGGTSGATYEQYF	TGTGCCAGCAGCTTGGGGGGGACTAGCGGGGCCACCTACGAGCAGTACTTC
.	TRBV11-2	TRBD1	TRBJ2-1	CASSLWAGGNEQFF	TGTGCCAGCAGCTTATGGGCAGGGGGCAATGAGCAGTTCTTC
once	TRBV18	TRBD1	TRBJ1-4	CASSPSGTAFATNEKLFF	TGTGCCAGCTCACCCTCCGGGACAGCCTTTGCAACTAATGAAAAACTGTTTTTT
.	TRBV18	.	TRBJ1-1	CASSLTDSMNTEAFF	TGTGCCAGCTCATTAACGGACAGCATGAACACTGAAGCTTTCTTT
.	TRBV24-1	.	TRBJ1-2	CATSEGYGYTF	TGTGCCACCAGTGAAGGCTATGGCTACACCTTC
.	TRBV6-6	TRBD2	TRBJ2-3	CASSRTSGGGSTDTQYF	TGTGCCAGCAGTCGGACTAGCGGGGGCGGCAGCACAGATACGCAGTATTTT